These 25 T cell receptor beta chains were sequenced from one sample in a study of cytomegalovirus exposure and HLA in healthy donors. Data came from immunoSEQ multiplex PCR; TCRdb stores just in-frame clones and leaves some out. The profile covers about 130,000 clones, with approximately 95% appearing a single time and 1.5% to 2% taken by the ten largest. Specimen: PBMCs. Receptors were obtained from a man aged 18 to 30 in good health and CMV-seronegative.

The rearrangement joins TRBV11-3 to TRBJ2-2; 9 bases fit TRBD1. V gave up 2 bases and J gave up 6 bases; unmatched junction bases: 4. The CDR3 totals 15 residues. Germline V gives CDR1 SGHNT, CDR2 YENEEA. As DNA, the CDR3 is TGTGCCAGCAGCTTACGGGGACAGGGCCCCGGGGAGCTGTTTTTT. It encodes CASSLRGQGPGELFF.

The chain joins TRBV29-1 to TRBJ1-1; the match to TRBD1 covers 7 bases. V dropped 8 bases and J dropped 5; count of bases not matched to a gene: 14. The CDR3 loop spans 14 amino acids. Germline V CDR1 and CDR2: SQVTM, ANQGSEA. The CDR3 sequence: CSSDGPGGQTEAFF. The CDR3 region has the DNA TGCAGCTCCGATGGCCCAGGGGGACAGACTGAAGCTTTCTTT.

The chain employs TRBV19 and TRBJ1-2; no definite D call. This CDR3 has 13 amino acids. Germline-derived CDR1 and CDR2 are LNHDA and SQIVND (reference sequence). V lost 3 bases and J lost 4, with 9 bases in between. The CDR3 DNA reads as TGTGCCAGTAGTATTAGCACGGGCTATGGCTACACCTTC. This translates into CASSISTGYGYTF.

The V and J genes are TRBV28 and TRBJ2-2; 7 nucleotides agree with TRBD1. The CDR3 loop spans 15 amino acids. V lost 6 bases, J lost 6 bases, and 10 bases stayed unmatched. Germline CDR1 reads MDHEN; CDR2 reads SYDVKM. The CDR3 nucleotides read TGTGCCAGCAGCCCTAGACAGGGAAGGCCCGGGGAGCTGTTTTTT. The encoded protein is CASSPRQGRPGELFF.

This rearrangement joins TRBV4-2 to TRBJ2-5; 9 nucleotides match TRBD2. This CDR3 contains 18 residues. Looked up from germline, CDR1 is LGHNA and CDR2 is YNFKEQ. J was trimmed by 5 bases and V by 1 base; bases with no gene match: 14. CDR3 in DNA: TGTGCCAGCAGCCAAGGGGCTTTAGGAGCGGGAGGTCACGAGACCCAGTACTTC. Encoded protein: CASSQGALGAGGHETQYF.

The J gene is TRBJ1-5, the V gene TRBV6-6, with D possibly TRBD1 on 5 matching bases. The CDR3 loop spans 16 amino acids. The V end was cut by 5 bases, the J end by 3 bases, with 17 bases between. Germline V lookup: CDR1 MNHNY, CDR2 SVGAGI (reference sequence). As DNA, the CDR3 is TGTGCCAGCAGTACCCCGTTCGGGGGGAACAATCAGCCCCAGCATTTT. Protein: CASSTPFGGNNQPQHF.

The gene calls are TRBV27 and TRBJ2-1; the match to TRBD2 covers 10 bases. Germline V lookup: CDR1 MNHEY, CDR2 SMNVEV (reference sequence). The trim removed 8 bases at V and 7 bases at J, leaving 11 bases unmatched. This CDR3 spans 15 amino acids. The CDR3 bases are TGTGCCAGCTCATTGCTAGCGGGAGAAGGTAATGAGCAGTTCTTC. It yields the protein CASSLLAGEGNEQFF.

J is TRBJ1-1 and V is TRBV28, with D possibly matching TRBD1 (5 bases). Looked up from germline, CDR1 is MDHEN and CDR2 is SYDVKM. This CDR3 is 14 amino acids long. V was cut by 1 base and J by 6 bases, with 12 bases left in between. In DNA, the CDR3 is TGTGCCAGCAGTTTATCGGCAGGGTTGGCTGAAGCTTTCTTT. Translation gives CASSLSAGLAEAFF.

The rearrangement uses TRBV6-5 and TRBJ2-4; 8 nucleotides line up with TRBD1. V trimming: 6 bases; J trimming: 8 bases; junction bases outside the gene matches: 6. Germline V lookup: CDR1 MNHEY, CDR2 SVGAGI. The CDR3 has 13 residues. CDR3 nucleotide sequence: TGTGCCAGCAGCCGGGACAGGTGGGACATTCAGTACTTC. Protein product: CASSRDRWDIQYF.

The count of this clone is one. This chain links TRBV12-5 with TRBJ1-1; maybe TRBD1 (6 bases). The CDR3 totals 15 residues. Germline-derived CDR1 and CDR2 are LGHNT and FRNRAP. Deletions cut 7 bases from V and 4 bases from J, with 19 bases between. CDR3 amino acids: CASVQRTDRGTEAFF. Written as DNA, the CDR3 is TGTGCTAGTGTTCAAAGGACAGACCGGGGCACTGAAGCTTTCTTT.

This rearrangement joins TRBV28 to TRBJ2-1; 10 bases match TRBD1. J was trimmed by 8 bases and V by 1 base; bases with no gene match: 8. The CDR3 runs 16 residues. Per the germline V gene, CDR1 is MDHEN and CDR2 is SYDVKM. The CDR3 DNA reads TGTGCCAGCAGTTTATTGGGACAGGGGATCGGCGATGAGCAGTTCTTC. As protein: CASSLLGQGIGDEQFF.

J is TRBJ2-1 and V is TRBV11-2, with 8 bases lining up with TRBD1. Germline V gene lookup returns CDR1 SGHAT and CDR2 FQNNGV. Losses at the gene ends were 5 bases for V and 5 bases for J; bases not matched to a gene: 2. This CDR3 spans 13 amino acids. This CDR3 is CASSPGGDNEQFF. In DNA, the CDR3 is TGTGCCAGCAGCCCAGGGGGCGACAATGAGCAGTTCTTC.

The genes are TRBV7-3 and TRBJ2-1; possible D gene TRBD2, 6 bases. CDR1 is SGHTA and CDR2 is FQGTGA in the germline V gene. Trimming took 5 bases from V and 2 from J, leaving 16 bases between them. The CDR3 loop spans 16 amino acids. In DNA, the CDR3 is TGTGCCAGCAGCGTATCACCGGGACTGACCTACAATGAGCAGTTCTTC. This sequence encodes CASSVSPGLTYNEQFF.

V is TRBV19 and J is TRBJ2-2; 8 bases align to TRBD1. V dropped 2 bases and J dropped 6; count of bases not matched to a gene: 11. CDR3 length: 17 residues. Germline V gene sequence: CDR1 LNHDA, CDR2 SQIVND (reference sequence). CDR3 bases: TGTGCCAGTAGTATAATTAGGGCATCAGGGGGCTCCGGGGAGCTGTTTTTT. It specifies CASSIIRASGGSGELFF.

This sequence joins TRBV7-8 and TRBJ2-2; D unresolved. CDR1 and CDR2 (germline): SGHVS, FQNEAQ. The CDR3 is made up of 13 amino acids. V lost 5 bases and J lost 3, with 7 bases in between. DNA for the CDR3: TGTGCCAGCAGCCCCCGCGACACCGGGGAGCTGTTTTTT. Translated, it gives CASSPRDTGELFF.

The gene calls are TRBV30 and TRBJ2-3; D unclear. Between the trimmed V and J ends, which lost 2 bases and 4 bases, there was a span of 16 bases. Germline V gives CDR1 GTSNPN, CDR2 SVGIG (reference sequence). The CDR3 is 15 residues long. This chain's CDR3 is CAWSTGQLDSDTQYF. CDR3 nucleotides: TGTGCCTGGAGTACGGGTCAGCTTGACTCAGATACGCAGTATTTT.

In its sample, this clone was seen once. This chain uses TRBV19 with TRBJ2-7; D not certain. The CDR3 is made up of 13 amino acids. The V gene's germline CDR1 is LNHDA and CDR2 SQIVND (reference sequence). The ends were cut back, 5 bases at V and 2 bases at J, with 10 bases in the middle. The CDR3 reads CASSQELPYEQYF. In DNA form, the CDR3 reads TGTGCCAGTAGTCAGGAATTACCCTACGAGCAGTACTTC.

The V call is TRBV11-2, the J call TRBJ2-1; weak D call: TRBD1 (6 bases). V lost 2 bases and J lost 9, with 14 bases in between. The germline gives CDR1 SGHAT, CDR2 FQNNGV. The CDR3 consists of 14 residues. In DNA, the CDR3 is TGTGCCAGCAGCTTATCGACAGGTCAATTTGAGCAGTTCTTC. Protein product: CASSLSTGQFEQFF.

The chain joins TRBV7-3 to TRBJ2-2; D perhaps matches TRBD1 (6 bases). CDR1 and CDR2 (germline): SGHTA, FQGTGA. The CDR3 covers 16 residues. The V and J ends lost 2 bases and 2 bases respectively, with 12 bases between them. The CDR3 region is CASSLLDRLNTGELFF. In DNA, the CDR3 is TGTGCCAGCAGCTTACTGGACAGACTAAACACCGGGGAGCTGTTTTTT.

This chain's CDR3 is CASSSWRDGGGQPQHF. DNA of the CDR3: TGTGCCAGCAGCTCCTGGCGAGACGGGGGAGGTCAGCCCCAGCATTTT. J is TRBJ1-5 and V is TRBV7-8; D is perhaps TRBD1 (5 bases). The CDR3 totals 16 residues. The germline CDR1 and CDR2 sequences are SGHVS and FQNEAQ. V was cut by 4 bases and J by 6 bases, with 19 bases left in between.

V gene TRBV30 combines with J gene TRBJ2-7, with 9 positions matching TRBD1. This CDR3 has 14 amino acids. Germline CDR1 and CDR2: GTSNPN and SVGIG (reference sequence). J gave up 3 bases and V 0 bases, and 3 bases lay outside the gene matches. Here the CDR3 reads CAWSVVGQGYEQYF. CDR3 DNA: TGTGCCTGGAGTGTGGTGGGACAGGGCTACGAGCAGTACTTC.

V gene TRBV6-1 combines with J gene TRBJ1-3; D possibly corresponds to TRBD1 (5 bases). Germline V gene data show CDR1 as MNHNS and CDR2 as SASEGT. Trimming took 8 bases from V and 8 from J, leaving 16 bases between them. The CDR3 is 13 amino acids. CDR3 in amino acids: CASAKGEEYTIYF. The CDR3 nucleotides read TGTGCCAGCGCTAAAGGGGAGGAGTACACCATATATTTT.

The chain joins TRBV27 to TRBJ1-1; 9 bases line up with TRBD1. The V gene's germline CDR1 is MNHEY and CDR2 SMNVEV (reference sequence). The CDR3 consists of 15 residues. After removal of 3 bases from V and 0 bases from J, the junction contained 2 bases not matched to a gene. The CDR3 protein is CASSFWTGVNTEAFF. In nucleotides, the CDR3 is TGTGCCAGCAGTTTCTGGACAGGGGTGAACACTGAAGCTTTCTTT.

V and J are TRBV6-5 and TRBJ2-1; 9 nucleotides match TRBD2. The junction had 5 bases not matched to a gene; V was cut back by 8 bases and J by 3 bases. Germline V CDR1 and CDR2: MNHEY, SVGAGI. The CDR3 loop spans 14 amino acids. The CDR3 DNA sequence: TGTGCCAGCCGACTTAGCGGGAGCTACAATGAGCAGTTCTTC. It yields the protein CASRLSGSYNEQFF.

The chain links TRBV7-3 to TRBJ2-2; a weak D match, TRBD2 (6 bases). The CDR3 sequence is 15 residues long. V was clipped by 5 bases and J by 7 bases, with 17 bases between them. The V gene's germline CDR1 is SGHTA and CDR2 FQGTGA. DNA for the CDR3: TGTGCCAGCAGCAGCTGGGGAGTGCGGGGCGGGGAGCTGTTTTTT. Its protein product is CASSSWGVRGGELFF.